The rows below give T cell receptor beta chains drawn from one sample of a study of OX40 agonist ivuxolimab in advanced cancers. TCRdb's copy holds only in-frame clones and misses some; the assay was immunoSEQ multiplex PCR. This sample carries about 58,000 clones, roughly 84% of them seen once, and the ten largest clones take roughly 1%. Sequenced material: CD4+ or CD8+ T cells sorted from blood, taken in a trial of the OX40 agonist ivuxolimab. The receptors here all came from an adult with an advanced solid tumor such as melanoma, head and neck, liver or kidney cancer. The CDR3 runs from the conserved cysteine through the conserved F or W. The D gene is left open where the match is weak. Clone size appears in some rows only: once, few, many, or a class for an expanded clone.

v_call	cdr3_length	clone_size	d_call	j_call	cdr3_nt	cdr3_aa
TRBV7-9	13	.	TRBD1	TRBJ2-7	TGTGCCAGCAGCTTGACAGGGGTCGGCGAGCAGTACTTC	CASSLTGVGEQYF
TRBV19	16	.	TRBD1	TRBJ1-2	TGTGCCAGTAGGATAGGGACAACAGGGGCCATCTATGGCTACACCTTC	CASRIGTTGAIYGYTF
TRBV29-1	15	.	.	TRBJ1-4	TGCAGCGTTGGGTTTTTAGGTGCAACTAATGAAAAACTGTTTTTT	CSVGFLGATNEKLFF
TRBV19	13	.	.	TRBJ2-2	TGTGCCAGTAGGCAGTCGAACACCGGGGAGCTGTTTTTT	CASRQSNTGELFF
TRBV7-7	13	.	.	TRBJ1-1	TGTGCCAGCAGCCCGAGCGAGAACACTGAAGCTTTCTTT	CASSPSENTEAFF
TRBV6-5	13	.	.	TRBJ2-5	TGTGCCAGCAGTTCCTTGACTCGGGGGAAGGAGTACTTC	CASSSLTRGKEYF
TRBV7-2	13	.	.	TRBJ2-4	TGTGCCAGCAGCTCGACAGGGAGGGACATTCAGTACTTC	CASSSTGRDIQYF
TRBV7-9	15	.	TRBD1	TRBJ1-4	TGTGCCAGCAGCAACCAGGGGGGGCACTATGAAAAACTGTTTTTT	CASSNQGGHYEKLFF
TRBV5-1	16	.	.	TRBJ1-1	TGCGCCAGCAGCTTGGAGGGGACTGGACAGAAGACTGAAGCTTTCTTT	CASSLEGTGQKTEAFF
TRBV9	13	.	.	TRBJ2-7	TGTGCCAGCAGCTTTTACCCCGGTGCCGAGCAGTACTTC	CASSFYPGAEQYF
TRBV4-1	16	.	.	TRBJ2-3	TGCGCCAGCAGCCAAGTTGGGCGATTCATCACAGATACGCAGTATTTT	CASSQVGRFITDTQYF
TRBV13	14	few	.	TRBJ2-1	TGTGCCAGCAGCTTAGGACAGGGAATTGGTGAGCAGTTCTTC	CASSLGQGIGEQFF
TRBV5-8	15	.	TRBD1	TRBJ2-1	TGTGCCATTTCAAAAGGGGGACAGGGGGCAGGAGAGCAGTTCTTC	CAISKGGQGAGEQFF
TRBV2	14	few	.	TRBJ1-5	TGTGCCAGCAGCCAGGACCTGGGGGGTCAGCCCCAGCATTTT	CASSQDLGGQPQHF
TRBV5-1	14	few	.	TRBJ2-1	TGCGCCAGCAGCTTTGGTGACACCCACAATGAGCAGTTCTTC	CASSFGDTHNEQFF
TRBV6-1	15	.	.	TRBJ1-5	TGTGCCAGCAGTGAGACAGGTCGGAGCAATCAGCCCCAGCATTTT	CASSETGRSNQPQHF
TRBV6-5	16	once	.	TRBJ1-2	TGTGCCAGCAGTTACGCTCTCCCCTCGGGTAACTATGGCTACACCTTC	CASSYALPSGNYGYTF
TRBV4-1	14	.	.	TRBJ1-2	TGCGCCAGCAGCCAAGTTACGAAAGCACATGGCTACACCTTC	CASSQVTKAHGYTF
TRBV18	12	.	.	TRBJ1-2	TGTGCCAGCTCACCACCGGCCAGTGGCTACACCTTC	CASSPPASGYTF
TRBV4-1	16	.	TRBD2	TRBJ2-7	TGCGCCAGCAGCCAAGCGCCGGGGGGTCCCTTATACGAGCAGTACTTC	CASSQAPGGPLYEQYF
TRBV29-1	13	few	.	TRBJ1-2	TGCAGCGTTGAGGTCCTCTTCGGCTATGGCTACACCTTC	CSVEVLFGYGYTF
TRBV19	15	.	.	TRBJ1-5	TGTGCCAGTAACCAACCAGGGCGTGGAAATCAGCCCCAGCATTTT	CASNQPGRGNQPQHF
TRBV5-1	13	.	.	TRBJ2-7	TGCGCCAGCAGCTTGGGGGTGATCCACGAGCAGTACTTC	CASSLGVIHEQYF
TRBV5-1	15	.	.	TRBJ1-4	TGCGCCAGCAGCTTAGTCCAGGGATTAAATGAAAAACTGTTTTTT	CASSLVQGLNEKLFF
TRBV5-1	14	.	.	TRBJ2-3	TGCGCCAGCAGCTTGGGGTCGGCGTTACATACGCAGTATTTT	CASSLGSALHTQYF
TRBV7-2	15	.	.	TRBJ2-5	TGTGCCAGCAGCTCCCTGTCGGCCGGGGTCGAGACCCAGTACTTC	CASSSLSAGVETQYF
TRBV2	13	.	TRBD1	TRBJ2-3	TGTGCCAGCAAGGGGACAGGGCCAGATACGCAGTATTTT	CASKGTGPDTQYF
TRBV5-1	13	once	.	TRBJ2-7	TGCGCCAGCAGCTTTCCAGAGGGATACGAGCAGTACTTC	CASSFPEGYEQYF
TRBV4-1	15	.	.	TRBJ2-5	TGCGCCAGCAGCCAAGATGGTGGGTGGAGGGAGACCCAGTACTTC	CASSQDGGWRETQYF
TRBV9	16	.	TRBD1	TRBJ2-5	TGTGCCAGCAGCGTCCGACAGGGGGCTAGGGGAGAGACCCAGTACTTC	CASSVRQGARGETQYF
TRBV19	19	.	TRBD2	TRBJ2-1	TGTGCCAGTAGTCCGGTAAGGCTAGCGGGACGAGGGGGACACAATGAGCAGTTCTTC	CASSPVRLAGRGGHNEQFF
TRBV7-2	16	.	TRBD1	TRBJ1-3	TGTGCCAGCAGTTACGCCGGGACAGAGTCACTCAACACCATATATTTT	CASSYAGTESLNTIYF
TRBV10-3	12	.	TRBD1	TRBJ1-2	TGTGCCATCAGTTTACAGGGGGATGGCTACACCTTC	CAISLQGDGYTF
TRBV6-1	13	few	.	TRBJ2-7	TGTGCCAGCATCGGGCCGGCGACCTACGAGCAGTACTTC	CASIGPATYEQYF
TRBV12-5	13	.	TRBD1	TRBJ2-7	TGTGCTAGTGGGAGGGACAGAAACTACGAGCAGTACTTC	CASGRDRNYEQYF
TRBV5-1	15	.	.	TRBJ2-3	TGCGCCATCTTCGCGGGGTTCTCTCGCACAGATACGCAGTATTTT	CAIFAGFSRTDTQYF
TRBV13	16	once	.	TRBJ2-5	TGTGCCAGCAGCACCTCCGCGAGGGGTAGTGGGGAGACCCAGTACTTC	CASSTSARGSGETQYF
TRBV19	14	once	.	TRBJ1-1	TGTGCCAGTAAAACATCCCAAGGGAACACTGAAGCTTTCTTT	CASKTSQGNTEAFF
TRBV5-1	15	.	TRBD1	TRBJ2-2	TGCGCCAGCAGCTACCGGGACAGGGGCCACGGGGAGCTGTTTTTT	CASSYRDRGHGELFF
TRBV11-2	15	.	TRBD1	TRBJ2-7	TGTGCCAGCAGCTTCTCGTGGACAGGGCTCAACGAGCAGTACTTC	CASSFSWTGLNEQYF
TRBV21-1	14	.	.	TRBJ2-1	TGTGCCAGCAGCAAAGGGAGAGTCTTCAATGAGCAGTTCTTC	CASSKGRVFNEQFF